The present TCR beta chain was sequenced within a study of blood T cell repertoires in COVID-19. The overall study: Sources were T cells, B-cell-depleted T cells, or PBMCs; the material itself was cDNA or gDNA.

This clone was observed many times. Authors' analysis steps: The assay estimated nucleated cells by amplifying reference gene primers. Measured with immunoSEQ multiplex PCR; TCRdb has only the in-frame clones, and not every one. V and J calls and clone size are copied from that table; D and trimming were computed from the DNA. The data hold 60,000 to 80,000 clones, with 65% to 85% observed a single time. V dropped 3 bases and J dropped 0; count of bases not matched to a gene: 14. The CDR3 sequence is 18 residues long. Germline V gene data show CDR1 as KGHSH and CDR2 as LQKENI. Seattle cases were enrolled at active infection and followed longitudinally.

The sequenced sample was peripheral blood. This chain connects TRBV18 to TRBJ2-7, with 7 bases that match TRBD2. The TCR comes from a man aged 45-65 years with COVID-19, enrolled during active disease. The CDR3 loop reads CASSPITGGLQSSYEQYF. The DNA for the CDR3 is TGTGCCAGCTCACCCATCACGGGGGGACTCCAAAGCTCCTACGAGCAGTACTTC.